This note documents a single T cell receptor beta chain sequence. Profiled with immunoSEQ multiplex PCR; TCRdb holds only in-frame clones, not every one. Among about 68,000 clones, 75% to 95% were seen once, and the ten largest hold roughly 1.5%. These data originate in a study of T cell changes during pregnancy in multiple sclerosis. The germline V gene has CDR1 SGHRS and CDR2 YFSETQ. The CDR3 sequence is 15 residues long. The junction had 6 bases not matched to a gene; V was cut back by 4 bases and J by 5 bases. This rearrangement joins TRBV5-1 to TRBJ1-6, with 7 bases fitting TRBD1. The sequence came from a female donor with multiple sclerosis, enrolled in a pregnancy study. The material was peripheral blood, obtained in the third trimester of pregnancy. CDR3 residues: CASSRTGTDNSPLHF. The CDR3 DNA is TGCGCCAGCAGCCGTACCGGGACAGATAATTCACCCCTCCACTTT.